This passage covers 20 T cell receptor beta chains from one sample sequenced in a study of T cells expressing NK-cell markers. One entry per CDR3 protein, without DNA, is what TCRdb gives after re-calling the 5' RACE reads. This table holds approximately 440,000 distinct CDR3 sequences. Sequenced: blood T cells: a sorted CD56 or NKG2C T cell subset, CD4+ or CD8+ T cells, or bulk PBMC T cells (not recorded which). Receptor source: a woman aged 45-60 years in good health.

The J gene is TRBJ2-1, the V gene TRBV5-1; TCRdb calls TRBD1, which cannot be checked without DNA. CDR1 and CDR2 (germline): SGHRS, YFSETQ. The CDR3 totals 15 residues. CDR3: CASSLETPLVDEQFF.

The CDR3 region is CATSRGDGRVGYNEQFF. V usage is TRBV15 and J usage is TRBJ2-1; TCRdb's assignment of TRBD2 cannot be checked, as there is no DNA. The CDR3 spans 17 residues. Germline assignment: CDR1 LNHNV and CDR2 YYDKDF (reference sequence).

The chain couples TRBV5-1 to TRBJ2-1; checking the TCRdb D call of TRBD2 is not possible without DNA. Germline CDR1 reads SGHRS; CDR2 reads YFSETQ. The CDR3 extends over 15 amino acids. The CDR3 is CASSDPLLVIHEQFF.

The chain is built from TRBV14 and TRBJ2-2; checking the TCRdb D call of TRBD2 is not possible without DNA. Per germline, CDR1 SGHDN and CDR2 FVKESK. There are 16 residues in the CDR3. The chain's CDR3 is CASSHWGRKNTGELFF.

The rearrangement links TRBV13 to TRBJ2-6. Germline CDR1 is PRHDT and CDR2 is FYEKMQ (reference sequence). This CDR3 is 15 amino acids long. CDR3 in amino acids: CASSLFGPGANVLTF.

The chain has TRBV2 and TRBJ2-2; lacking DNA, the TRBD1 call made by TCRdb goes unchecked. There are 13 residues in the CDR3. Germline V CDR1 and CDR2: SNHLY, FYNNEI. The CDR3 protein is CASARDPTGELFF.

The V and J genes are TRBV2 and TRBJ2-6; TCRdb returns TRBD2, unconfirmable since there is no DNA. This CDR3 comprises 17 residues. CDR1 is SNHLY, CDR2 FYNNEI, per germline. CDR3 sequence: CASSPRTSGTGANVLTF.

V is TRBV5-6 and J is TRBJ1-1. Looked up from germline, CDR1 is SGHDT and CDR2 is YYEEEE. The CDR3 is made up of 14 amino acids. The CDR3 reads CASSLVHNQLVAFF. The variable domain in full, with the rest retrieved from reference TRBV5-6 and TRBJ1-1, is DAGVTQSPTHLIKTRGQQVTLRCSPKSGHDTVSWYQQALGQGPQFIFQYYEEEERQRGNFPDRFSGHQFPNYSSELNVNALLLGDSALYLCASSLVHNQLVAFFGQGTRLTVV.

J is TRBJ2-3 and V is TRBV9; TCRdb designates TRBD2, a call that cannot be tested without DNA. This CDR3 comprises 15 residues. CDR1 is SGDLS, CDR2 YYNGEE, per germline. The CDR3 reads CASSVSGRSTDTQYF.

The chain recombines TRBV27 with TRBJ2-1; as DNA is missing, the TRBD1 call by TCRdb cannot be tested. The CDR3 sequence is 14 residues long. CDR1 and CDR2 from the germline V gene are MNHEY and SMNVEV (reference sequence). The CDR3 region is CASAEWGQYNEQFF.

CDR3 in amino acids: CASSFTGTSGSSYEQYF. The V call is TRBV5-1, the J call TRBJ2-7; TCRdb picks TRBD2, but there is no DNA to check that call. CDR1 is SGHRS, CDR2 YFSETQ, per germline. This CDR3 is 17 amino acids long.

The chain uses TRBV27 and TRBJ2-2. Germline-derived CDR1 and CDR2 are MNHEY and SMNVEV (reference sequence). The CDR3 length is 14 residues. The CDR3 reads CASTSGVATGELFF.

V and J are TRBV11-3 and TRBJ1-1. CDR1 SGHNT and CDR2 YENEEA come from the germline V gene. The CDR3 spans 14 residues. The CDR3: CASSLYPVNTEAFF.

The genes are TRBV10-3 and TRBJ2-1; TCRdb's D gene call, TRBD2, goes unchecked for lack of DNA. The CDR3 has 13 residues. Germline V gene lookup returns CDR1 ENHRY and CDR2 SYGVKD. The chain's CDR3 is CATSGTSLNEQFF.

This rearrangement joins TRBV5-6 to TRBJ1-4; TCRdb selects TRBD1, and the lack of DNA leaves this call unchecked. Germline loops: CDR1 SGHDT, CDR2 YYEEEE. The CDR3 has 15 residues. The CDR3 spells CASSRDREEYEKLFF.

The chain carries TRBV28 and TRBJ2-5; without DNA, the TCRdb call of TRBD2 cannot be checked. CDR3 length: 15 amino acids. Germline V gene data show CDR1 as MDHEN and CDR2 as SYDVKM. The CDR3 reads CASSSEGTRQETQYF.

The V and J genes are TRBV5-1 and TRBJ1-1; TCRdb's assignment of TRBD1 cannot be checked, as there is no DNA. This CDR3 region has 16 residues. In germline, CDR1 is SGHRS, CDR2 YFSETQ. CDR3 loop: CASSLVGRGGPTEAFF.

CDR3 residues: CARGKGPGTQYF. The genes are TRBV2 and TRBJ2-3; TCRdb calls TRBD2, which cannot be checked without DNA. The CDR3 sequence is 12 residues long. Germline CDR1 SNHLY, CDR2 FYNNEI.

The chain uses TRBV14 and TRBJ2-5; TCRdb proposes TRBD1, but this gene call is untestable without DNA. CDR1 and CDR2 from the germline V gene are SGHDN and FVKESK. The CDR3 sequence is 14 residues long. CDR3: CASSQQGPGETQYF.

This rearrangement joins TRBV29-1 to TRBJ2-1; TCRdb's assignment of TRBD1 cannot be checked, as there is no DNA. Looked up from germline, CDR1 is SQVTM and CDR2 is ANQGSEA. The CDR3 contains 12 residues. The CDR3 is CSVDQGYNEQFF.